This T cell receptor (beta chain) was captured in a study of T cells in tumors after PD-1 blockade. TCRdb's table, derived via immunoSEQ multiplex PCR, lists solely in-frame clones and lacks some. The sample lists tens of thousands of clones; around four fifths were seen once. With respect to this clone: An end of the junction does not agree with germline; a read error may underlie this.

Germline lookup yields CDR1 LGHDT and CDR2 YNNKEL (reference sequence). The CDR3 totals 16 residues. This sequence was found in a human donor with basal cell carcinoma. The sample was PBMCs, taken before anti-PD-1 treatment. This chain links TRBV3-1 (or the pseudogene TRBV3-2) with TRBJ1-2, with D perhaps matching TRBD1 (6 bases). The CDR3: CASTQDRGAGGGGYTF. CDR3 DNA: TGTGCCAGCACCCAAGATAGGGGGGCCGGCGGGGGAGGCTACACCTTC.